These T cell receptor beta chains were read from a single sample in a study of T-cell memory formation after mild COVID-19. TCRdb recomputed calls from the 5' RACE reads with MiXCR, one row per CDR3 protein. The sample consists of approximately 300,000 distinct CDR3 sequences, roughly 15% of them appearing once. Source material: PBMCs or a T cell subset sorted from them (not recorded which). These receptors were collected from a man between 18 and 35 years old who had mild COVID-19 (a few samples of this study predate the infection). Cell type and time point are not known. Both conserved end residues are part of each CDR3.

j_gene: TRBJ1-3; v_gene: TRBV6-5; CDR3aa: CASSRQGNPGNTIYF
j_gene: TRBJ1-1; v_gene: TRBV28; CDR3aa: CASSLSYRGLTEAFF
j_gene: TRBJ2-5; v_gene: TRBV5-1; CDR3aa: CASSSLLIPVQETQYF
j_gene: TRBJ2-1; v_gene: TRBV9; CDR3aa: CASSGPGPSIYNEQFF
j_gene: TRBJ2-3; v_gene: TRBV6-5; CDR3aa: CASSGPGTKSGTDTQYF
j_gene: TRBJ2-3; v_gene: TRBV4-1; CDR3aa: CASSQEWRPSTDTQYF
j_gene: TRBJ1-4; v_gene: TRBV12-3/TRBV12-4; CDR3aa: CASTLWDRANEKLFF
j_gene: TRBJ2-7; v_gene: TRBV6-2/TRBV6-3; CDR3aa: CASRTRTGDTYEQYF
j_gene: TRBJ2-3; v_gene: TRBV29-1; CDR3aa: CSGAGPRSDTQYF
j_gene: TRBJ1-1; v_gene: TRBV10-3; CDR3aa: CAISLQGVNAEAFF
j_gene: TRBJ2-7; v_gene: TRBV3-1; CDR3aa: CASRRHQGAYEQYF
j_gene: TRBJ2-2; v_gene: TRBV7-3; CDR3aa: CASRVETGNTGELFF
j_gene: TRBJ2-3; v_gene: TRBV4-1; CDR3aa: CASSQESQPSTDTQYF
j_gene: TRBJ2-1; v_gene: TRBV30; CDR3aa: CAWGSSGDRFF
j_gene: TRBJ2-2; v_gene: TRBV10-3; CDR3aa: CAISEKTRPKTGLNTGELFF
j_gene: TRBJ1-2; v_gene: TRBV18; CDR3aa: CASSPTSQEGYTF
j_gene: TRBJ2-2; v_gene: TRBV6-4; CDR3aa: CASSDSRGVSTGELFF
j_gene: TRBJ2-5; v_gene: TRBV12-3/TRBV12-4; CDR3aa: CASSFIGDRQGETQYF